A selection of T cell receptor beta chains follows, all from one sample in a study of ipilimumab plus nivolumab after autologous stem cell transplantation. Sequencing was performed with immunoSEQ multiplex PCR; in TCRdb, only in-frame clones are kept and a portion is missing. The sample shows approximately 84,000 clones, 83% of them seen only once. Sample: PBMCs, taken in a trial of ipilimumab plus nivolumab as post-transplant consolidation. These TCRs come from a male donor with diffuse large B-cell lymphoma. The CDR3 runs from the conserved cysteine through the conserved F or W. The D gene is left open where the match is weak. The size of a clone is reported for some rows only, either as once, few or many, or as a class for expanded clones.

TRBJ1-4	NA	NA	TRBV7-2	TGTGCCAGCAGCTTTGGAGTCTCCCGCCAGGAAAAACTGTTTTTT	CASSFGVSRQEKLFF
TRBJ2-1	NA	TRBD2	TRBV15	TGTGCCACCAGTACTAGCGGGGGGGCCAATGAGCAGTTCTTC	CATSTSGGANEQFF
TRBJ2-5	NA	TRBD2	TRBV12-5	TGTGCTAGTGGTTTGGTAATGGGCGGGGGTGTGTACCAAGAGACCCAGTACTTC	CASGLVMGGGVYQETQYF
TRBJ2-3	NA	TRBD1	TRBV2	TGTGCTATCAGGAAGGGGGCCGAGATGAATACGCAGTATTTT	CAIRKGAEMNTQYF
TRBJ2-7	NA	NA	TRBV4-2	TGTGCCAGCAGCCAAGAGGGTAGCGAGCAGTACTTC	CASSQEGSEQYF
TRBJ1-6	once	TRBD1	TRBV9	TGTGCCAGCACCCCGACAGGGAATATTTCACCCCTCCACTTT	CASTPTGNISPLHF
TRBJ1-5	NA	NA	TRBV6-1	TGTGCCAGCAGTGAAGCTTATCGGGGGGCCCAGCATTTT	CASSEAYRGAQHF
TRBJ1-2	NA	NA	TRBV6-1	TGTGCCAGCAGTGAAAGAGTCCTACGTCCGACGTATGGCTACACCTTC	CASSERVLRPTYGYTF
TRBJ1-2	NA	TRBD1	TRBV19	TGTGCCAGTAGTATGGGGGGACAGTCAAGGTATGGCTACACCTTC	CASSMGGQSRYGYTF
TRBJ1-1	few	NA	TRBV6-5	TGTGCCAGCACAAACACACTCCCGTTAGATGAAGCTTTCTTT	CASTNTLPLDEAFF
TRBJ2-2	NA	NA	TRBV10-2	TGCGCCAGCAGTGGGGGTTGGGGGGCGAACACCGGGGAGCTGTTTTTT	CASSGGWGANTGELFF
TRBJ2-2	NA	NA	TRBV7-9	TGTGCCAGCAGCCCAGGGGACGAGACAGGCACCGGGGAGCTGTTTTTT	CASSPGDETGTGELFF
TRBJ1-1	NA	NA	TRBV15	TGTGCCACCAGCAGGTCGCGCGACACTGAAGCTTTCTTT	CATSRSRDTEAFF
TRBJ2-7	once	TRBD1	TRBV7-9	TGTGCCAGCAGCCGCCAAACCGGGACAGGGCCCTACGAGCAGTACTTC	CASSRQTGTGPYEQYF